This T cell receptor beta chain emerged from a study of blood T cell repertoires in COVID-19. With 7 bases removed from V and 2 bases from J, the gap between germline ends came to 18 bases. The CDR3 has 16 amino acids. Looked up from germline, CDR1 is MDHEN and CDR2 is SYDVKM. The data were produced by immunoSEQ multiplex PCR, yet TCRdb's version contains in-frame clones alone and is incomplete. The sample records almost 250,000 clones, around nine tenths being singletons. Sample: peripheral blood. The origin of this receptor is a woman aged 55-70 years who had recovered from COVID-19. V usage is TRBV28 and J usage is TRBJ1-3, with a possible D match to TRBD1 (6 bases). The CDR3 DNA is TGTGCCAGCAAATTAACAGGGTTATCAGCTGGAAACACCATATATTTT. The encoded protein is CASKLTGLSAGNTIYF. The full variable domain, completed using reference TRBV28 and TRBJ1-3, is DVKVTQSSRYLVKRTGEKVFLECVQDMDHENMFWYRQDPGLGLRLIYFSYDVKMKEKGDIPEGYSVSREKKERFSLILESASTNQTSMYLCASKLTGLSAGNTIYFGEGSWLTVV.